This TCR beta chain comes out of a study of response to subunit inactivated influenza vaccine. Trimming stripped 6 bases from V and 4 bases from J, with 21 bases between. Germline-derived CDR1 and CDR2 are MNHEY and SMNVEV (reference sequence). The CDR3 has 16 residues. TCRdb reprocessed the RT-PCR reads via MiXCR and lists one record per CDR3 protein. The repertoire holds around 160,000 distinct CDR3 sequences, with about a tenth as singletons. This clonotype was observed a handful of times. Its antigen remains unidentified. Study-wide points: Researchers suggested that each seasonal influenza vaccination recruits few new T cells.

The receptor was derived from a man aged 50 to 59 who received an inactivated influenza vaccine. The material was non-naive T cells sorted from PBMCs, obtained more than 35 days after vaccination. V usage is TRBV27 and J usage is TRBJ1-1; D might be TRBD1 (6 bases). The CDR3 DNA follows: TGTGCCAGCAGACCGGGGGCTATGGGTACCGGCACTGAAGCTTTCTTT. Residues: CASRPGAMGTGTEAFF.